The 13 T cell receptor beta chains in this list originate from one sample, sequenced in a study of human T cells and chemical hapten exposure. TCRdb re-called the RACE reads through MiXCR, storing one row per CDR3 protein. Here the sample spans some 380,000 distinct CDR3 sequences, more than 4.5% being singletons. This sample's time point: patch test 1, 2 weeks after DPC sensitization. Stated treatment: therapeutic diphenylcyclopropenone sensitization with weekly scalp DPC. The source was whole blood, collected in connection with sensitization to the hapten diphenylcyclopropenone (DPC). The source of these receptors is a woman between 45 and 60 years old with alopecia areata. Some clones in this sample may be carry-over from other donors' samples.

The genes are TRBV6-2 or TRBV6-3 and TRBJ2-5; no definite D call. The germline V gene has CDR1 MNHEY and CDR2 SVGEGT. V gave up 6 bases and J gave up 6 bases, with 11 bases separating them. The CDR3 runs to 12 residues. CDR3 amino acids: CASSPEGKTQYF. DNA for the CDR3: TGTGCCAGCAGCCCCGAAGGGAAGACCCAGTACTTC.

There are many counts of this clonotype. V is TRBV29-1 and J is TRBJ2-2; D gene ambiguous. The germline V and J ends were trimmed by 4 bases and 2 bases, with 11 bases remaining between them. Germline V gene lookup returns CDR1 SQVTM and CDR2 ANQGSEA. The CDR3 has 14 residues. The CDR3 DNA reads as TGCAGCGTTGTGGGATGGGAAAACACCGGGGAGCTGTTTTTT. This gives the protein CSVVGWENTGELFF.

This clonotype was detected many times. This chain joins TRBV15 and TRBJ2-3; TRBD2 matches at 7 bases. CDR3 length: 13 amino acids. CDR1 is LNHNV and CDR2 is YYDKDF in the germline V gene (reference sequence). Trimming took 7 bases from V and 6 from J; bases not matched to a gene: 7. CDR3 in amino acids: CATKKGREDTQYF. CDR3 nucleotide sequence: TGTGCCACCAAGAAAGGGAGGGAGGATACGCAGTATTTT. The variable domain in full, completed from reference TRBV15 and TRBJ2-3, reads DAMVIQNPRYQVTQFGKPVTLSCSQTLNHNVMYWYQQKSSQAPKLLFHYYDKDFNNEADTPDNFQSRRPNTSFCFLDIRSPGLGDTAMYLCATKKGREDTQYFGPGTRLTVL.

This clonotype occurred a few times. The rearrangement uses TRBV2 and TRBJ1-5; a weak D match, TRBD1 (5 bases). Germline V gene lookup returns CDR1 SNHLY and CDR2 FYNNEI. CDR3 size: 14 residues. Trimming removed 4 bases at V and 3 bases at J, with 10 bases between. In DNA, the CDR3 is TGTGCCAGCAGTGTAATAGGGGCCAATCAGCCCCAGCATTTT. Residues: CASSVIGANQPQHF.

This clonotype was found many times. The chain links TRBV20-1 to TRBJ2-7, with D perhaps assigned TRBD1 or TRBD2 (6 bases each). Trimming cost V 5 bases and J 6 bases, with 11 bases left between them. Germline loops: CDR1 DFQATT, CDR2 SNEGSKA (reference sequence). The CDR3 is made up of 11 amino acids. The CDR3 bases are TGCAGTGCTGAAGGAGGGGGCGAGCAGTACTTC. This codes for CSAEGGGEQYF.

A remark on this clonotype: Possible read error: a much larger clone is one base away. The chain uses TRBV12-3 or TRBV12-4 and TRBJ2-3, with 8 positions matching TRBD1. There are 16 residues in the CDR3. V lost 5 bases to trimming and J lost 0 bases; unmatched junction nucleotides: 7. The DNA for the CDR3 is TGTGCCAGCAGTGCGGTACAGGGGGGTAGCACAGATACGCAGTATTTT. Translating gives CASSAVQGGSTDTQYF.

The V gene is TRBV4-1, the J gene TRBJ1-4; D is uncertain. CDR3 length: 15 residues. The germline CDR1 and CDR2 sequences are MGHRA and YSYEKL. Deletions cut 4 bases from V and 8 bases from J, with 17 bases between. CDR3 coding DNA: TGCGCCAGCAGCCTCCCCCCGGCGGGGAAAGAAAAACTGTTTTTT. Protein sequence: CASSLPPAGKEKLFF.

This clonotype has ten or more counts. Here the CDR3 DNA reads TGTGCCACCAGTTCACCTGGACTAGCGGGGGGCACAGATACGCAGTATTTT. Protein product: CATSSPGLAGGTDTQYF. V and J are TRBV24-1 and TRBJ2-3, with 13 bases lining up with TRBD2. Germline V gives CDR1 KGHDR, CDR2 SFDVKD. The CDR3 has 17 residues. V lost 6 bases and J lost 1; bases outside the gene matches: 6.

This clonotype was observed many times. The genes are TRBV3-1 and TRBJ2-3; TRBD2 agrees at 10 bases. J was trimmed by 4 bases and V by 7 bases; bases with no gene match: 5. The CDR3 sequence is 14 residues long. Germline lookup yields CDR1 LGHDT and CDR2 YNNKEL (reference sequence). CDR3 sequence reads: CASTLSGGPDTQYF. The DNA of the CDR3 is TGTGCCAGCACCCTTAGCGGGGGGCCAGATACGCAGTATTTT.

This clonotype was counted many times. This chain links TRBV5-1 with TRBJ2-7; 8 bases align to TRBD2. The CDR3 consists of 13 residues. The V segment lost 4 bases and the J segment 6 bases; nucleotides outside the gene matches: 6. The germline CDR1 and CDR2 sequences are SGHRS and YFSETQ. CDR3 coding DNA: TGCGCCAGCAGCGCCACGGCGGGGGGCGAGCAGTACTTC. As protein: CASSATAGGEQYF.

Ten or more counts support this clonotype. This chain links TRBV5-6 with TRBJ1-4; weak D call: TRBD1 (5 bases). Looked up from germline, CDR1 is SGHDT and CDR2 is YYEEEE. The CDR3 is made up of 16 amino acids. The V and J ends lost 4 bases and 0 bases respectively, with 13 bases between them. CDR3 sequence reads: CASSRREGTTNEKLFF. The CDR3 DNA reads TGTGCCAGCAGCCGGCGGGAGGGGACAACTAATGAAAAACTGTTTTTT.

This clonotype was seen at least ten times. CDR3 sequence: CSAHDGGRNYGYTF. The DNA of the CDR3 is TGCAGTGCTCATGACGGGGGGCGGAACTATGGCTACACCTTC. The V gene is TRBV20-1, the J gene TRBJ1-2; tentative D call: TRBD1 (6 bases). CDR1 DFQATT and CDR2 SNEGSKA come from the germline V gene (reference sequence). Between the trimmed V and J ends, which lost 5 bases and 2 bases, there was a span of 15 bases. The CDR3 sequence is 14 residues long.

This clonotype showed up many times. The rearrangement joins TRBV19 to TRBJ2-1; 13 nucleotides line up with TRBD2. After removal of 3 bases from V and 7 bases from J, the junction contained 6 bases not matched to a gene. The V gene's germline CDR1 is LNHDA and CDR2 SQIVND (reference sequence). The CDR3 has 16 residues. The CDR3 sequence is CASSIRGTSGTNEQFF. CDR3 in DNA: TGTGCCAGTAGTATTCGTGGGACTAGCGGGACGAATGAGCAGTTCTTC.